What follows is one TCR beta chain and its context. Antigen: not known. Germline CDR1 and CDR2: MNHEY and SMNVEV (reference sequence). The CDR3 extends over 13 amino acids. V was cut by 2 bases and J by 3 bases, with 5 bases left in between. CD4+ T cells from unexposed donors were obtained before the COVID-19 pandemic (2011-2018). CD4+ T cells were isolated from the cells after about 11 days of culture. Testing used SARS-CoV-2 S/N and four cold-coronavirus spikes on unexposed-donor CD4+ T cells, cells permitting. The source of the sample is a study of CD4 T cells in relation to SARS-CoV-2 and coronaviruses. Background on the study: Controls used an HIV-1 Nef peptide pool or no peptide.

Study-wide results and limits: Pre-pandemic and post-infection samples never came from the same donor. About 65% of donors had memory CD4+ clonotypes crossrecognizing SARS-CoV-2 and common cold coronavirus spike.

The repertoire was sequenced with immunoSEQ multiplex PCR; TCRdb's copy has only in-frame clones and lacks some. Found here are about 19,000 clones, roughly 80% of them singletons; the top ten hold 15% to 19%. This sequence joins TRBV27 and TRBJ2-1; no firm D call. The sequence came from a human donor in good health. Material: CD4+ T cells from PBMCs, cultured in vitro. CDR3 bases: TGTGCCAGCAGTTTACGGCTCTACAATGAGCAGTTCTTC. This encodes CASSLRLYNEQFF.